This T cell receptor beta chain was obtained from a study of blood T cell repertoires in COVID-19. Study details: Samples of COVID-19 (acute and convalescent) were obtained from the United States, Italy and Spain. In each case, the material was cDNA or gDNA derived from T cells, B-cell-depleted T cells, or PBMCs.

The CDR3 is made up of 13 amino acids. Trimming shortened V by 3 bases and J by 8 bases, and 13 bases separated the two germline ends. From germline, CDR1 is LGHNA and CDR2 YSLEER. Authors' methods: Reference gene primer amplification in the assay estimated nucleated cell counts. Some clones are missing from TCRdb's copy, which holds only in-frame ones; the method was immunoSEQ multiplex PCR. That table gives V, J and clone size, and the DNA gave D and trimming. The table lists roughly 100,000 clones, roughly 84% of them singletons. Sequences were obtained from peripheral blood. V and J are TRBV4-3 and TRBJ1-2, with D uncertain. The clonotype comes from a human donor in a cohort sampled during active or convalescent COVID-19. The CDR3 loop reads CASSQFGSRGYTF. Written as DNA, the CDR3 is TGCGCCAGCAGCCAGTTCGGTTCTCGCGGCTACACCTTC.